This T cell receptor (beta chain) was sequenced during a study of human T cells and chemical hapten exposure. Study results and caveats: Once DPC sensitization occurred, TCRs above 1 in 1000 frequency showed no change.

TCRdb used MiXCR to reprocess the 5' RACE reads, holding one entry per CDR3 protein. Of around 100,000 distinct CDR3 sequences in the sample, approximately 20% were seen once. A word on this clonotype: The antigen is not known.

The CDR3 is 14 residues long. Trimming pared 3 bases from V and 4 bases from J, leaving 12 bases between. Germline lookup yields CDR1 LNHDA and CDR2 SQIVND (reference sequence). Sequencing started from total RNA isolated from unfractionated whole blood. The sequence was collected from a human donor in good health. The rearrangement joins TRBV19 to TRBJ1-1; no firm D call. The CDR3 protein is CASSMNPAATEAFF. The CDR3, as DNA: TGTGCCAGTAGTATGAATCCAGCGGCCACTGAAGCTTTCTTT.